Below are 23 T cell receptor beta chains sequenced from a single sample in a study of blood T cell repertoires in COVID-19. Some clones are missing from TCRdb's copy, which holds only in-frame ones; the method was immunoSEQ multiplex PCR. The sample consists of around 68,000 clones, around nine tenths of them appearing once. What was sequenced was peripheral blood. The receptors stem from a man in his fifties or sixties with active COVID-19.

V gene TRBV3-1 (or the pseudogene TRBV3-2) combines with J gene TRBJ1-6, with 7 bases fitting TRBD1. CDR1 and CDR2 from the germline V gene are LGHDT and YNNKEL (reference sequence). The CDR3 totals 15 residues. The J segment lost 15 bases and the V segment lost 5 bases, leaving 16 bases of the junction unmatched. The CDR3 protein is CASSARDRGFSVLHF. CDR3 bases: TGTGCCAGCAGCGCACGGGACAGAGGTTTTTCGGTCCTCCACTTT.

The V and J genes are TRBV7-3 and TRBJ1-2, with D uncertain. This CDR3 contains 13 residues. V lost 8 bases to trimming and J lost 2 bases, with 12 bases between them. The germline CDR1 and CDR2 sequences are SGHTA and FQGTGA. This CDR3 reads CASALAGNYGYTF. The CDR3, as DNA: TGTGCCAGCGCCTTGGCAGGAAACTATGGCTACACCTTC.

CDR3 protein: CASSLGQGLTEAFF. DNA of the CDR3: TGCGCCAGCAGCTTGGGACAGGGTCTCACTGAAGCTTTCTTT. The genes are TRBV5-1 and TRBJ1-1, with TRBD1 matching over 7 bases. Germline V lookup: CDR1 SGHRS, CDR2 YFSETQ. The CDR3 is 14 amino acids. V was pared by 0 bases and J by 4 bases, with 3 bases of the junction left unmatched.

This chain links TRBV27 with TRBJ2-3; the match to TRBD2 covers 13 bases. V was pared by 9 bases and J by 2 bases, with 11 bases of the junction left unmatched. Germline V gene sequence: CDR1 MNHEY, CDR2 SMNVEV (reference sequence). The CDR3 consists of 17 residues. The CDR3 nucleotides are TGTGCCAGTTGCAGACTAGCGGGAGGCTCCTTCACAGATACGCAGTATTTT. Its translation: CASCRLAGGSFTDTQYF.

In DNA, the CDR3 is TGCGCCAGCAGCTTGGGGGGGACTTCGAACACCGGGGAGCTGTTTTTT. It translates to CASSLGGTSNTGELFF. The chain employs TRBV5-1 and TRBJ2-2, with a possible D match to TRBD2 (6 bases). Looked up from germline, CDR1 is SGHRS and CDR2 is YFSETQ. The ends were cut back, 0 bases at V and 0 bases at J, with 9 bases in the middle. The length of the CDR3 is 16 residues.

The chain links TRBV4-3 to TRBJ1-1, with a tentative D call TRBD1 (6 bases). The CDR3 extends over 15 amino acids. The ends were cut back, 0 bases at V and 5 bases at J, with 13 bases in the middle. Germline values: CDR1 LGHNA, CDR2 YSLEER. CDR3 residues: CASSQDPAGVTEAFF. The CDR3 DNA reads as TGCGCCAGCAGCCAAGACCCTGCAGGGGTGACTGAAGCTTTCTTT.

This clone showed up just once. The chain carries TRBV5-5 and TRBJ2-3; D is possibly TRBD1 (6 bases). Per germline, CDR1 SGHKS and CDR2 YYEKEE (reference sequence). The CDR3 has 16 residues. V lost 4 bases and J lost 0, with 15 bases in between. The CDR3 region is CASSQGQMPSTDTQYF. CDR3 bases: TGTGCCAGCAGCCAAGGACAGATGCCTAGCACAGATACGCAGTATTTT. Complete variable domain (other parts from reference TRBV5-5 and TRBJ2-3): DAGVTQSPTHLIKTRGQQVTLRCSPISGHKSVSWYQQVLGQGPQFIFQYYEKEERGRGNFPDRFSARQFPNYSSELNVNALLLGDSALYLCASSQGQMPSTDTQYFGPGTRLTVL.

The CDR3 here is CASSQYSYEQYF. The CDR3 nucleotides read TGTGCCAGCAGCCAATATTCCTACGAGCAGTACTTC. This sequence joins TRBV3-1 (or the pseudogene TRBV3-2) and TRBJ2-7, with D unresolved. Looked up from germline, CDR1 is LGHDT and CDR2 is YNNKEL (reference sequence). The CDR3 contains 12 residues. V was pared by 2 bases and J by 1 base, with 3 bases between.

V and J are TRBV9 and TRBJ2-3; 13 bases map to TRBD2. The CDR3 covers 21 residues. V gave up 4 bases and J gave up 2 bases; unmatched junction bases: 19. CDR1 and CDR2 (germline): SGDLS, YYNGEE. In DNA, the CDR3 is TGTGCCAGCAGCCTACGACACTCGACCGGGACTAGCGGGGCCCACACAGATACGCAGTATTTT. It is translated as CASSLRHSTGTSGAHTDTQYF.

The rearrangement uses TRBV12-3 or TRBV12-4 and TRBJ2-1; no reliable D call. The V end was cut by 3 bases, the J end by 12 bases, with 12 bases between. The CDR3 is made up of 12 amino acids. The CDR3 spells CASSFATHSQFF. The CDR3 region has the DNA TGTGCCAGCAGTTTCGCGACTCACTCGCAGTTCTTC.

The chain's CDR3 is CASSQLAGAFTDTQYF. CDR3 coding DNA: TGTGCCAGCAGCCAACTAGCGGGGGCCTTCACAGATACGCAGTATTTT. The chain joins TRBV3-1 (or the pseudogene TRBV3-2) to TRBJ2-3; TRBD2 aligns across 10 bases. The ends lost 2 bases at V and 2 bases at J; junction bases unmatched: 4. The CDR3 covers 16 residues. Looked up from germline, CDR1 is LGHDT and CDR2 is YNNKEL (reference sequence).

The chain uses TRBV28 and TRBJ1-6; tentative D call: TRBD1 (5 bases). Trimming took 5 bases from V and 5 from J, leaving 16 bases between them. This CDR3 is built from 16 residues. In germline, CDR1 is MDHEN, CDR2 SYDVKM. The chain's CDR3 is CASSPPRQGNNSPLHF. The CDR3 bases are TGTGCCAGCAGTCCCCCCAGGCAGGGCAATAATTCACCCCTCCACTTT.

The chain employs TRBV15 and TRBJ2-1; the match to TRBD2 covers 7 bases. The ends lost 3 bases at V and 10 bases at J; junction bases unmatched: 9. The length of the CDR3 is 14 residues. Germline CDR1 LNHNV, CDR2 YYDKDF (reference sequence). CDR3 DNA sequence: TGTGCCACCAGCAGGGCTGGGGCAGCGGGGGAGCAGTTCTTC. This encodes CATSRAGAAGEQFF.

The chain links TRBV19 to TRBJ2-7, with 10 nucleotides matching TRBD1. The CDR3 is made up of 16 amino acids. Germline trimming cut 6 bases from V and 3 bases from J; bases unmatched to any gene: 11. CDR1 and CDR2 from the germline V gene are LNHDA and SQIVND (reference sequence). This CDR3 reads CASSLVPGQGYYEQYF. Written as DNA, the CDR3 is TGTGCCAGTAGCCTTGTCCCGGGACAGGGGTACTACGAGCAGTACTTC.

CDR3 coding DNA: TGTGCCAGTAGTATGTGGGGGCAGGGGTCTGGAAACACCATATATTTT. Translated, it gives CASSMWGQGSGNTIYF. The chain is built from TRBV19 and TRBJ1-3; a possible D gene is TRBD1 (6 bases). The CDR3 covers 16 residues. Per germline, CDR1 LNHDA and CDR2 SQIVND (reference sequence). The germline V and J ends were trimmed by 3 bases and 1 base, with 13 bases remaining between them.

The chain links TRBV5-4 to TRBJ1-1; D possibly corresponds to TRBD1 (5 bases). The CDR3 is 14 amino acids. V was shortened by 4 bases and J by 6 bases, with 16 bases between the two germline ends. Germline CDR1 is SGHNT and CDR2 is YYREEE (reference sequence). CDR3 sequence reads: CASSGADGRAEAFF. In nucleotides, the CDR3 is TGTGCCAGCAGCGGGGCTGATGGTCGGGCTGAAGCTTTCTTT.

The chain joins TRBV19 to TRBJ1-4; 7 bases match TRBD1. Germline CDR1 is LNHDA and CDR2 is SQIVND (reference sequence). The V and J ends lost 2 bases and 5 bases, in that order; junction bases with no gene match: 8. The CDR3 sequence is 16 residues long. The CDR3 protein is CASSILGTVTNEKLFF. For the CDR3, the DNA is TGTGCCAGTAGTATACTGGGGACAGTTACAAATGAAAAACTGTTTTTT.

The rearrangement uses TRBV6-1 and TRBJ2-7; a weak D match, TRBD1 (6 bases). CDR1 and CDR2 from the germline V gene are MNHNS and SASEGT. This CDR3 has 16 amino acids. V was pared by 0 bases and J by 3 bases, with 15 bases between. The DNA of the CDR3 is TGTGCCAGCAGTGAAGCGGCCCGGACAGCGAACTACGAGCAGTACTTC. Its translation is CASSEAARTANYEQYF.

Sample share makes this clone medium-sized. The V and J genes are TRBV5-1 and TRBJ2-1, with 8 bases matching TRBD2. Germline V gives CDR1 SGHRS, CDR2 YFSETQ. With 6 bases clipped from V and 0 bases from J, the junction kept 5 bases outside the gene matches. This CDR3 contains 15 residues. The CDR3 DNA is TGCGCCAGCACCCGCGGGGGGAGCTCCTACAATGAGCAGTTCTTC. Translation gives CASTRGGSSYNEQFF.

The CDR3 reads CASSPLEGHSYEQYF. The CDR3, as DNA: TGTGCCAGCAGCCCTTTGGAGGGGCACTCCTACGAGCAGTACTTC. The chain links TRBV11-1 to TRBJ2-7; D may be TRBD2 (6 bases). Germline values: CDR1 SGHAT, CDR2 FQDESV (reference sequence). V was cut by 5 bases and J by 0 bases, with 14 bases left in between. The CDR3 consists of 15 residues.

The rearrangement joins TRBV6-4 to TRBJ1-1; TRBD1 is a possible D gene (5 bases). Trimming removed 0 bases at V and 1 base at J, with 9 bases between. Germline CDR1 and CDR2: MRHNA and SNTAGT. The CDR3 is made up of 15 amino acids. The CDR3 loop reads CASSDSGHPNTEAFF. CDR3 DNA: TGTGCCAGCAGTGACTCAGGACATCCGAACACTGAAGCTTTCTTT.

The chain has TRBV7-2 and TRBJ1-1; the match to TRBD1 covers 8 bases. This CDR3 comprises 14 residues. The trim removed 5 bases at V and 1 base at J, leaving 3 bases unmatched. The germline V gene has CDR1 SGHTA and CDR2 FQGNSA. The CDR3 DNA reads TGTGCCAGCAGCCCCGGACAGGGGAACACTGAAGCTTTCTTT. This encodes CASSPGQGNTEAFF. Supplemented by reference TRBV7-2 and TRBJ1-1, the full variable domain reads GAGVSQSPSNKVTEKGKDVELRCDPISGHTALYWYRQSLGQGLEFLIYFQGNSAPDKSGLPSDRFSAERTGGSVSTLTIQRTQQEDSAVYLCASSPGQGNTEAFFGQGTRLTVV.

This clone has only a few counts. The chain is built from TRBV7-9 and TRBJ2-7, with 8 bases lining up with TRBD2. CDR1 SEHNR and CDR2 FQNEAQ come from the germline V gene (reference sequence). V gave up 0 bases and J gave up 4 bases; unmatched junction bases: 5. CDR3 size: 15 residues. CDR3 DNA: TGTGCCAGCAGCTTAGCGCACGGGACTAGTTACGAGCAGTACTTC. Translating it yields CASSLAHGTSYEQYF.